This note documents a single T cell receptor (beta chain) sequence. After template switching added a universal primer site, the resulting cDNA carried unique molecular identifiers. MiXCR, run by TCRdb on the 5' RACE reads, gives a single entry per CDR3 protein. The sample holds about 250,000 distinct CDR3 sequences, over 12% seen once. The sample belongs to a study of identical twins. The material sequenced was memory (CD45RO+) T cells sorted from blood. The TCR originated in a woman under 30 in good health.

The CDR3 DNA reads TGTGCCAGCAGTTCTCGACTCTTTCAGGGGTCTGGGGCCAACGTCCTGACTTTC. Its translation is CASSSRLFQGSGANVLTF. The gene calls are TRBV12-3 or TRBV12-4 and TRBJ2-6; TRBD1 might be the D (6 bases). The CDR3 contains 18 residues. V lost 4 bases and J lost 1, with 17 bases in between.